Listed here is a single T cell receptor (beta chain). The antigen is unknown. Between the trimmed V and J ends, which lost 5 bases and 4 bases, there was a span of 16 bases. The CDR3 extends over 14 amino acids. Germline assignment: CDR1 DFQATT and CDR2 SNEGSKA (reference sequence). This sample was included in a study of T cells after yellow fever vaccination. Looking at the study overall: Preparation used SMART-Seq v4 Ultra Low Input for the low-cell-number fractions. Whole-study results and caveats: Subsequent to the booster, the majority of primary-vaccination clones reappeared (less than 97% CD4, 85% to 90% CD8). Only a small proportion of the clonotypes turned up in both the CD4 and the CD8 compartments, likely arising from convergent recombination.

One entry per CDR3 protein results from TCRdb running MiXCR on the 5' RACE reads. The sample contains some 560,000 distinct CDR3 sequences, approximately 21% of which appear only once. This receptor was obtained from a man aged 25 to 40 who received the YFV17D yellow fever vaccine. V usage is TRBV20-1 and J usage is TRBJ2-3; D is unclear. This sample comprised PBMCs, obtained 15 days after the yellow fever booster vaccination. This chain's CDR3 is CSARAGSVADTQYF. The CDR3 DNA reads TGCAGTGCTCGTGCTGGGTCCGTTGCAGATACGCAGTATTTT.